This T cell receptor beta chain was recorded in a study of human T cells and chemical hapten exposure. Study at large: A roughly 2 cm by roughly 2 cm inner upper arm patch received 2% DPC for sensitization. How much TCR each sample yielded varied, mostly because pooled library volumes differed slightly. The study patch tested 0.01% DPC on the upper back and read results at 6 days. Patients had diphenylcyclopropenone applied to the scalp weekly throughout the approximately 25-week study.

Time point here: patch test 3, about 24 weeks after DPC sensitization. The treatment was: therapeutic diphenylcyclopropenone sensitization with weekly scalp DPC. This clonotype turned up a few times. MiXCR was run by TCRdb on the RACE reads, yielding one entry per CDR3 protein. The sample has 150,000 to 200,000 distinct CDR3 sequences, 20% to 25% seen once. Per germline, CDR1 MDHEN and CDR2 SYDVKM. The CDR3 length is 12 residues. V lost 0 bases and J lost 6, with 3 bases in between. The starting material was whole blood, obtained in connection with sensitization to the hapten diphenylcyclopropenone (DPC). This clonotype was obtained from a woman in her 40s with alopecia areata. Some clones in this sample may be carry-over from other donors' samples. The rearrangement joins TRBV28 to TRBJ2-1, with D hard to call. The chain's CDR3 is CASSLWANEQFF. Here the CDR3 DNA reads TGTGCCAGCAGTTTATGGGCCAATGAGCAGTTCTTC.